This TCR beta chain emerged from a study of human T cells and chemical hapten exposure. For the study at large: For the roughly 24-week duration of the study, patients were given weekly doses of diphenylcyclopropenone on the scalp.

The library put unique molecular identifiers onto individual cDNA molecules. TCRdb re-called the RACE reads with MiXCR, one entry per CDR3 protein. The repertoire has 100,000 to 150,000 distinct CDR3 sequences, roughly 13% of them found once; the top ten carry approximately 2.8%. Comments on this clonotype: Its antigen is unknown.

Broader study findings: The study found that DPC sensitization did not change TCRs above 1 in 1000 frequency.

As for time point: pre-sensitization, week 0. The treatment denotes: therapeutic diphenylcyclopropenone sensitization with weekly scalp DPC. The CDR3 length is 15 residues. Trimming removed 5 bases from V and 3 bases from J, with 11 bases in between. This receptor was taken from a woman between 18 and 29 years old with alopecia areata. Some clones in this sample may be carry-over from other donors' samples. The sequenced sample was whole blood, obtained in connection with sensitization to the hapten diphenylcyclopropenone (DPC). The chain links TRBV6-7 to TRBJ1-6, with D possibly being TRBD1 (6 bases). TRBV6-7 is noted as an ORF with a role that remains uncertain. The CDR3 DNA is TGTGCCAGCAGTCGCGGACAGCTCTATAATTCACCCCTCCACTTT. Translated: CASSRGQLYNSPLHF.